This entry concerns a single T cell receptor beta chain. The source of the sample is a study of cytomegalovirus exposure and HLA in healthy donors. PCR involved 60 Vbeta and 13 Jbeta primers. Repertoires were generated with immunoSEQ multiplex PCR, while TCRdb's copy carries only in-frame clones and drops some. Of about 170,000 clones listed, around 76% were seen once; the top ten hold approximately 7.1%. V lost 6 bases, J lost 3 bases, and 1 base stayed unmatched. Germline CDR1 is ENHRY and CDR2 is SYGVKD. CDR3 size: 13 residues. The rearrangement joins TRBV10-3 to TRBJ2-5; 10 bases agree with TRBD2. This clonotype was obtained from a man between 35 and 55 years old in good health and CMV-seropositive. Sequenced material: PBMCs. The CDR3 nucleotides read TGTGCCATCAGAAGCGGGGGGGAAGAGACCCAGTACTTC. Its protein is CAIRSGGEETQYF.